A single sample gave rise to the 4 T cell receptor beta chains below, sequenced in a study of T cells in Graves' hyperthyroidism and ophthalmopathy. TCR beta CDR3 regions were amplified from RNA. The HTBI primer set was used in a first-round RT-PCR of the TCR CDR3. TCRdb fed the multiplex PCR reads into MiXCR, producing one record per CDR3 protein. This table has hundreds of thousands of distinct CDR3 sequences, around 15% appearing once. The sample was blood. The source is a woman aged 45 to 65 with Graves' ophthalmopathy.

This clonotype was seen only a few times. An end of the junction does not agree with germline; a read error may underlie this. The genes are TRBV5-1 and TRBJ1-1, with TRBD1 identical over 9 bases. This CDR3 is built from 12 residues. Per germline, CDR1 SGHRS and CDR2 YFSETQ. As DNA, the CDR3 is TGTGCCAGCACCACAGGGGGCCCTGAAGCTTTCTTT. The encoded protein is CASTTGGPEAFF.

This clonotype showed up just a few times. The V call is TRBV5-5, the J call TRBJ1-1; 8 bases map to TRBD1. The V and J ends lost 4 bases and 7 bases, in that order; junction bases with no gene match: 0. The germline gives CDR1 SGHKS, CDR2 YYEKEE (reference sequence). The length of the CDR3 is 11 residues. Here the CDR3 DNA reads TGTGCCAGCAGCGGGACAGGTGAAGCTTTCTTT. This sequence encodes CASSGTGEAFF. The variable domain in full, with the rest retrieved from reference TRBV5-5 and TRBJ1-1, is DAGVTQSPTHLIKTRGQQVTLRCSPISGHKSVSWYQQVLGQGPQFIFQYYEKEERGRGNFPDRFSARQFPNYSSELNVNALLLGDSALYLCASSGTGEAFFGQGTRLTVV.

Of note for this clonotype: Germline and junction disagree at one end, which may indicate a read error. V and J are TRBV6-2 or TRBV6-3 and TRBJ1-2; the match to TRBD1 covers 7 bases. CDR3 length equals 13 residues. Germline loops: CDR1 MNHEY, CDR2 SVGEGT. The chain's CDR3 is CASSQGQIYGHTF. CDR3 in DNA: TGTGCCAGCAGCCAGGGACAGATCTATGGCCACACCTTC.

This clonotype has at least ten counts. The chain is built from TRBV7-6 and TRBJ2-3, with D tentatively TRBD1 or TRBD2 (5 bases each). Trimming cost V 10 bases and J 0 bases, with 14 bases left between them. Germline assignment: CDR1 SGHVS and CDR2 FNYEAQ. The CDR3 consists of 14 residues. CDR3 nucleotides: TGTGCCACCTCAAGAGGGGCGAGCACAGATACGCAGTATTTT. Protein sequence: CATSRGASTDTQYF.